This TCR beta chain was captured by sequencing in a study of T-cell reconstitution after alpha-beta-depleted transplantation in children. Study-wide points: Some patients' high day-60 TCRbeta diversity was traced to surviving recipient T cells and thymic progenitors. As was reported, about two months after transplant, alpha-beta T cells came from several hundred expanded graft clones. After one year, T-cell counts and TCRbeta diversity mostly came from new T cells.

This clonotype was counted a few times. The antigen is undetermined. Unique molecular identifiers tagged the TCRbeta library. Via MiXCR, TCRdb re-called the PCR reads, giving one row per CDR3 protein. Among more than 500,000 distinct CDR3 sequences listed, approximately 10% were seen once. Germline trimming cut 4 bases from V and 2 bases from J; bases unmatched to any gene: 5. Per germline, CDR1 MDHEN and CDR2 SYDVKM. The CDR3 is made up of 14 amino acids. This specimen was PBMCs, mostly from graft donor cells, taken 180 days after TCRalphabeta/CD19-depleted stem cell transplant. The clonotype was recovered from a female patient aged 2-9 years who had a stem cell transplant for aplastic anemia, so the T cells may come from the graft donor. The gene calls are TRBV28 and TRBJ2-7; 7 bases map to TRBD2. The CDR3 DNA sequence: TGTGCCAGCAGTTCACTAGCGCCGACCTACGAGCAGTACTTC. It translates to CASSSLAPTYEQYF.